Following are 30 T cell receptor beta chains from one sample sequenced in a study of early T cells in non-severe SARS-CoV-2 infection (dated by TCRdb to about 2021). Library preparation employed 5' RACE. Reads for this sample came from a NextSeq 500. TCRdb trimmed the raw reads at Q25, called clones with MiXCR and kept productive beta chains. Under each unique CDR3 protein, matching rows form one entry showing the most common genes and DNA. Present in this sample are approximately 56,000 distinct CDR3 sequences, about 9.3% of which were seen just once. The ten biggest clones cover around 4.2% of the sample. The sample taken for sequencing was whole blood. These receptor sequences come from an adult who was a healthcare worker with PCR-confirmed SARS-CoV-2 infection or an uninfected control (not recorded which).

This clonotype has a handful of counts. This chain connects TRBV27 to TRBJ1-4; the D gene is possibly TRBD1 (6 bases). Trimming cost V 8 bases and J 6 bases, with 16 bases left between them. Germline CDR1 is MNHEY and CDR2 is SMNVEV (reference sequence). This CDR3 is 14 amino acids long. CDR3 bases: TGTGCCAGCGGGGGGCAACCGGGATATGAAAAACTGTTTTTT. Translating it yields CASGGQPGYEKLFF.

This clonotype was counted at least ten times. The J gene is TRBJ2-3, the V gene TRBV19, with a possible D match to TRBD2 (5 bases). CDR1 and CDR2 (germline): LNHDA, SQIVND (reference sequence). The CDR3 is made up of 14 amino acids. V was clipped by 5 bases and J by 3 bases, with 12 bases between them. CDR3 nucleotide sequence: TGTGCCAGTAGTTCCGTGGGAGTGACAGATACGCAGTATTTT. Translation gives CASSSVGVTDTQYF.

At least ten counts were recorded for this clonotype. CDR3 in amino acids: CASSLTLDAVNEQFF. CDR3 coding DNA: TGTGCCAGCAGCTTAACCCTAGACGCGGTAAATGAGCAGTTCTTC. The rearrangement joins TRBV7-9 to TRBJ2-1; no clear D. Germline lookup yields CDR1 SEHNR and CDR2 FQNEAQ (reference sequence). The CDR3 is 15 residues long. V shed 2 bases and J shed 7 bases, with 15 bases lying between them.

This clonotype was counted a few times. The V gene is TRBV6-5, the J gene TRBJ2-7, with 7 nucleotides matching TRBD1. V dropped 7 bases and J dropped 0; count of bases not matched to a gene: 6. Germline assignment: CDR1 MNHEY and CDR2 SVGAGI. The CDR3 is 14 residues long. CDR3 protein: CASTGQTSSYEQYF. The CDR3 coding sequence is TGTGCCAGCACGGGACAGACGAGCTCCTACGAGCAGTACTTC.

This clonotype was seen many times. This chain's CDR3 is CAWSSGTASSYEQYF. The CDR3 DNA reads as TGTGCCTGGAGTTCCGGGACTGCAAGCTCCTACGAGCAGTACTTC. The chain uses TRBV30 and TRBJ2-7, with D perhaps matching TRBD2 (6 bases). This CDR3 region has 15 residues. CDR1 and CDR2 from the germline V gene are GTSNPN and SVGIG (reference sequence). V lost 2 bases and J 0 bases, leaving 14 bases between the germline ends.

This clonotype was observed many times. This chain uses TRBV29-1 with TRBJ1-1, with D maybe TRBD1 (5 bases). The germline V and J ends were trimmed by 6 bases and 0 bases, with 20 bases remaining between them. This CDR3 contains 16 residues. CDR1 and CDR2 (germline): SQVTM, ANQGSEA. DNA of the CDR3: TGCAGCGTCGGGTGGTCGGGACGGCGAATGAACACTGAAGCTTTCTTT. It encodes CSVGWSGRRMNTEAFF.

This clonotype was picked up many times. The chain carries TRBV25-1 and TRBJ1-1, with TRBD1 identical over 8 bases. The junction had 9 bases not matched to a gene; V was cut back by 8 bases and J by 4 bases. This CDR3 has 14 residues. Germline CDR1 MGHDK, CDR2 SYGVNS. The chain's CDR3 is CASGHPDRATEAFF. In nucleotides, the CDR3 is TGTGCCAGCGGACACCCGGACAGGGCCACTGAAGCTTTCTTT.

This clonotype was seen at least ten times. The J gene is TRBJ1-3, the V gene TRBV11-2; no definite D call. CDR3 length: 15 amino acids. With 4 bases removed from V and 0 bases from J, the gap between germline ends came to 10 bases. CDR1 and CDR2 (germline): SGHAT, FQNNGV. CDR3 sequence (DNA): TGTGCCAGCAGCTGGAATTGGGCCTCTGGAAACACCATATATTTT. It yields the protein CASSWNWASGNTIYF.

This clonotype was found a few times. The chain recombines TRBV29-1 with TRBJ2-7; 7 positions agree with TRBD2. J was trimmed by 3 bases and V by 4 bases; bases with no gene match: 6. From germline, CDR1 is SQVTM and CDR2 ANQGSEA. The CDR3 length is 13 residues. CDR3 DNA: TGCAGCGTTGGGGAGTGGGGGGGCTACGAGCAGTACTTC. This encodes CSVGEWGGYEQYF.

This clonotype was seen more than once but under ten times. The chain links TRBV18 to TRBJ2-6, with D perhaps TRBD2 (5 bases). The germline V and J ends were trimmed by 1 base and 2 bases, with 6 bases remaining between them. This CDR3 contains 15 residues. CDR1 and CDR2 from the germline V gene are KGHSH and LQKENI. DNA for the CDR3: TGTGCCAGCTCACCACGAGGGCCTGGGGCCAACGTCCTGACTTTC. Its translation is CASSPRGPGANVLTF.

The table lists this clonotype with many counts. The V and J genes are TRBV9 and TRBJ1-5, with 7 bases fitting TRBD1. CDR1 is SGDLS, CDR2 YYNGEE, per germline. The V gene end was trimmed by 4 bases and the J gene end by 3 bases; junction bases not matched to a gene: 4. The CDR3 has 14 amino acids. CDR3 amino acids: CASSPGTDNQPQHF. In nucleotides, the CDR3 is TGTGCCAGCAGCCCTGGGACAGACAATCAGCCCCAGCATTTT.

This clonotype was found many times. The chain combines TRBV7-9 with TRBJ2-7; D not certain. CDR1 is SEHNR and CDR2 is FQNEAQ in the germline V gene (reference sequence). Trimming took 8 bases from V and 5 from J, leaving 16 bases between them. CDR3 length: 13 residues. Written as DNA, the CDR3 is TGTGCCAGCCGTGACTCCGGCAAAAACGAGCAGTACTTC. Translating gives CASRDSGKNEQYF.

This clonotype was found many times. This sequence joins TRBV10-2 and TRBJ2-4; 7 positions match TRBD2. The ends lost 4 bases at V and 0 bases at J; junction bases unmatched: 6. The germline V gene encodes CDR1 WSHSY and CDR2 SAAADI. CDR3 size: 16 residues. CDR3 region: CASSGQRGGAKNIQYF. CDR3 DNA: TGCGCCAGCAGTGGCCAGCGGGGTGGAGCCAAAAACATTCAGTACTTC.

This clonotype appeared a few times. The CDR3: CSAQPGTSGYEQYF. CDR3 DNA sequence: TGCAGTGCCCAACCCGGGACTAGCGGCTACGAGCAGTACTTC. The V and J genes are TRBV20-1 and TRBJ2-7, with TRBD2 matching over 11 bases. From germline, CDR1 is DFQATT and CDR2 SNEGSKA (reference sequence). The CDR3 runs to 14 residues. J gave up 3 bases and V 6 bases, and 7 bases lay outside the gene matches.

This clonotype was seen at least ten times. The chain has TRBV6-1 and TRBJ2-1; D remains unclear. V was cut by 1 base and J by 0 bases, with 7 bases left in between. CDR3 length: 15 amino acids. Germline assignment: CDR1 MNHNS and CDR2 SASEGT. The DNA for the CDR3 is TGTGCCAGCAGTGAAGGACCGAGCTCCTACAATGAGCAGTTCTTC. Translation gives CASSEGPSSYNEQFF.

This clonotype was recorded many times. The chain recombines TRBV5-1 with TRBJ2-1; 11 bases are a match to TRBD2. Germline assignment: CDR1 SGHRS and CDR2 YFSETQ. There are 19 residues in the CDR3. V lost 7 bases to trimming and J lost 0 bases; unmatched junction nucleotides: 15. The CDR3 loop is CASQHLAGGPISSYNEQFF. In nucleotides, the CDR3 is TGCGCCAGCCAGCACTTAGCGGGGGGGCCTATAAGCTCCTACAATGAGCAGTTCTTC.

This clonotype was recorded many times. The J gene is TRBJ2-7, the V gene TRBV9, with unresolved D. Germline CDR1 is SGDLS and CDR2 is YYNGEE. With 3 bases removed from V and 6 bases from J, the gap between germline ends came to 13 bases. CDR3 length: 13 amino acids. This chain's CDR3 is CASSDASLSEQYF. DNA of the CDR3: TGTGCCAGCAGCGACGCCTCCCTATCCGAGCAGTACTTC.

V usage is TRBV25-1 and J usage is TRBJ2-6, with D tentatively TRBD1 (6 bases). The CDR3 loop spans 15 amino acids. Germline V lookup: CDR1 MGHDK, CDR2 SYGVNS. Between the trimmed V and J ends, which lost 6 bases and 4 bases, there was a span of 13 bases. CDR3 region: CASSPTGTGANVLTF. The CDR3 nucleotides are TGTGCCAGCAGCCCGACAGGTACCGGGGCCAACGTCCTGACTTTC. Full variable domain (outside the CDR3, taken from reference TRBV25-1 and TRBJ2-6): EADIYQTPRYLVIGTGKKITLECSQTMGHDKMYWYQQDPGMELHLIHYSYGVNSTEKGDLSSESTVSRIRTEHFPLTLESARPSHTSQYLCASSPTGTGANVLTFGAGSRLTVL.

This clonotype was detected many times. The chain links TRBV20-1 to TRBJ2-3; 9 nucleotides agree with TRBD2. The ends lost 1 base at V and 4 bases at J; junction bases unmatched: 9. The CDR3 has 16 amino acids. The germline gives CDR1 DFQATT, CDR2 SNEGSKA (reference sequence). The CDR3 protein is CSARVFGGGASDTQYF. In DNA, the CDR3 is TGCAGTGCTAGAGTTTTTGGCGGGGGGGCCTCAGATACGCAGTATTTT.

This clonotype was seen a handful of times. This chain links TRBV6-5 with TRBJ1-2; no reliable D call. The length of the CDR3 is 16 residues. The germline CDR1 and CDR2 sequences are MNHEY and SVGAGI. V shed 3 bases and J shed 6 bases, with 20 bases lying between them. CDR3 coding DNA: TGTGCCAGCAGTTATGGAACCCCATCGCAAGTAAATGGCTACACCTTC. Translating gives CASSYGTPSQVNGYTF.

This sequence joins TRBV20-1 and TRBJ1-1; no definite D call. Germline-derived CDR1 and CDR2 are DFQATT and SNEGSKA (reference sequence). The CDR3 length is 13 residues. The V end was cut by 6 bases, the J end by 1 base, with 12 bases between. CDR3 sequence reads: CSANGVGNTEAFF. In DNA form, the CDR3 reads TGCAGTGCAAATGGGGTCGGGAACACTGAAGCTTTCTTT.

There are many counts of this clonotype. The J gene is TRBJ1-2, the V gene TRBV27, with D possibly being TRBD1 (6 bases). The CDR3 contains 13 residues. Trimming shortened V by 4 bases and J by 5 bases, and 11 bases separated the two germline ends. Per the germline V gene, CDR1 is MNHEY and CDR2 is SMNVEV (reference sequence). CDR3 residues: CASSWGPGYGYTF. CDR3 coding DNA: TGTGCCAGCAGTTGGGGGCCGGGGTATGGCTACACCTTC.

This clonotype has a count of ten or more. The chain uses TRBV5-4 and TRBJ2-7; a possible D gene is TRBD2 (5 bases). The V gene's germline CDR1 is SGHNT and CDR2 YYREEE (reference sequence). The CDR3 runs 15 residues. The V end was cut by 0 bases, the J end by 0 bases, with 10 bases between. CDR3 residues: CASSLGASPSYEQYF. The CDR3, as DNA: TGTGCCAGCAGCTTGGGGGCTAGCCCCTCCTACGAGCAGTACTTC.

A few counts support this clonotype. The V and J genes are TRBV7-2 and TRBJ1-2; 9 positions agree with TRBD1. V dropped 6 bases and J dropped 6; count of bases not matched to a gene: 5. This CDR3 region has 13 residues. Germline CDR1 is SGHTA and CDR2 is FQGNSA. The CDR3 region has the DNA TGTGCCAGCAGGGGGGACAGGGTGGATGGCTACACCTTC. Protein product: CASRGDRVDGYTF.

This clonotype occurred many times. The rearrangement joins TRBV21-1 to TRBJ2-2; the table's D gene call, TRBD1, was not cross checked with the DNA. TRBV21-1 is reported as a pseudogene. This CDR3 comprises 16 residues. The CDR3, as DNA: TGTGCCAGTTCCCCGGGTGGGGGGACCAACACCGGGGAGCTGTTTTTT. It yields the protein CASSPGGGTNTGELFF.

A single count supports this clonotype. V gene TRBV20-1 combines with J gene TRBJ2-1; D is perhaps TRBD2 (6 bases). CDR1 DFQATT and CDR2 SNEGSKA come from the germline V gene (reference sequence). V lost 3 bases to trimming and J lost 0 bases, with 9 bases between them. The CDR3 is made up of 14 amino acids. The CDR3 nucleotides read TGCAGTGCTAGCGGGGGAAGCTCCTACAATGAGCAGTTCTTC. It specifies CSASGGSSYNEQFF.

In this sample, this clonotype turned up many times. Here the CDR3 reads CASSRGRGEGTEAFF. The CDR3 nucleotides are TGTGCCAGCAGCCGAGGCAGGGGGGAGGGCACTGAAGCTTTCTTT. The V call is TRBV7-2, the J call TRBJ1-1; TRBD1 agrees at 7 bases. Trimming cost V 5 bases and J 4 bases; bases outside gene matches: 10. The germline CDR1 and CDR2 sequences are SGHTA and FQGNSA. This CDR3 is 15 amino acids long. Full variable domain (remainder filled in from reference TRBV7-2 and TRBJ1-1): GAGVSQSPSNKVTEKGKDVELRCDPISGHTALYWYRQSLGQGLEFLIYFQGNSAPDKSGLPSDRFSAERTGGSVSTLTIQRTQQEDSAVYLCASSRGRGEGTEAFFGQGTRLTVV.

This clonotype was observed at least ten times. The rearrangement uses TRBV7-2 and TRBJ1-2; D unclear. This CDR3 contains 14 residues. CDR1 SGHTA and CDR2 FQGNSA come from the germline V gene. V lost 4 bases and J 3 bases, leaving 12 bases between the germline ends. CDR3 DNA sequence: TGTGCCAGCAGCTCCCGGGGTTCACACTATGGCTACACCTTC. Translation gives CASSSRGSHYGYTF.

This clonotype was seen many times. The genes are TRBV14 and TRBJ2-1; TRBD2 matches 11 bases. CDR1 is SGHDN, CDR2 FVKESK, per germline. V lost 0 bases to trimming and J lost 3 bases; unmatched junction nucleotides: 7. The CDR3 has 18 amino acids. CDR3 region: CASSQELAGDNIYNEQFF. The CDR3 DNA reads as TGTGCCAGCAGCCAAGAACTAGCGGGAGATAACATCTACAATGAGCAGTTCTTC.

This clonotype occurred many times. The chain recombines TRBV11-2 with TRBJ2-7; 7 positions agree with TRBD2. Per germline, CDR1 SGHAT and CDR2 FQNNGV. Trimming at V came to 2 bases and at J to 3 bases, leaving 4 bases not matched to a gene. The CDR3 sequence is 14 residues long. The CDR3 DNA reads TGTGCCAGCAGCTTAAGCCTAGCGGTCTACGAGCAGTACTTC. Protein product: CASSLSLAVYEQYF.